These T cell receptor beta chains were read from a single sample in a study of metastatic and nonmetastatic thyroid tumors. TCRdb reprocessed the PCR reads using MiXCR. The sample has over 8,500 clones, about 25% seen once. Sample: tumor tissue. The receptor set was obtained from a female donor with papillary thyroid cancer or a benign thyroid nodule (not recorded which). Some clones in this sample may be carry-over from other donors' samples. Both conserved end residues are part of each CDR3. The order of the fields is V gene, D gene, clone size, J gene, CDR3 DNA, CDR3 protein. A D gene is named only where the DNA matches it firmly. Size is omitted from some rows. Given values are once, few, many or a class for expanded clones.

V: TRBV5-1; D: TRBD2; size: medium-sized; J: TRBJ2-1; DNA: TGCGCCAGCAGCTCGACTAGCGGGAGCCGCGCGAGCTCCTACAATGAGCAGTTCTTC; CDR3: CASSSTSGSRASSYNEQFF
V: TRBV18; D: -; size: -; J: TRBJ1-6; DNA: TGTGCCAGCTCACCAAAGAACAGGGCGGATTCACCCCTCCACTTT; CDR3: CASSPKNRADSPLHF
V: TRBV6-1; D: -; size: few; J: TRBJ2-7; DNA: TGTGCCAGCAGTGACATAGACACCCACGAGCAGTACTTC; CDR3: CASSDIDTHEQYF
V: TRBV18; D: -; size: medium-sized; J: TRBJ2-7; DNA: TGTGCCAGCTCACCATATGCAGGGGAGGCCGAGCAGTACTTC; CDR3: CASSPYAGEAEQYF
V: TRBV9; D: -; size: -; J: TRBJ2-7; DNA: TGTGCCAGCAGCGTAGGGAGCGGCTCCTACGAGCAGTACTTC; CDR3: CASSVGSGSYEQYF
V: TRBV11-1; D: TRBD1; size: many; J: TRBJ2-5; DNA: TGTGCCAGCAGCCGTAGAAGGACAGGGAATTTTGACCAAGAGACCCAGTACTTC; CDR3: CASSRRRTGNFDQETQYF
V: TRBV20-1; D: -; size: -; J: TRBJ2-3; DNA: TGCAGTGCTACCGGGCAAGGTACAGCAGATACGCAGTATTTT; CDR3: CSATGQGTADTQYF
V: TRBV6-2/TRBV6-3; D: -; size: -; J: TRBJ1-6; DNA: TGTGCCAGCAGTTACTATCAGGCACCCCTCCACTTT; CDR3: CASSYYQAPLHF
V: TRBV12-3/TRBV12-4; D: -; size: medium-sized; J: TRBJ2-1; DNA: TGTGCCAGCAGTTTGGGGGACGGGGCGTGGAATGAGCAGTTCTTC; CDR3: CASSLGDGAWNEQFF
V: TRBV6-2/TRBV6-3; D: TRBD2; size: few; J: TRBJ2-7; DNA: TGTGCCAGCAGTTACTCTGGACTAGCGGGAGCGGAGCAGTACTTC; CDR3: CASSYSGLAGAEQYF
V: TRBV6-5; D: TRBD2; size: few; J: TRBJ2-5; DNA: TGTGCCAGCAGCTACGGGGGACTAGGGGAAGAGACCCAGTACTTC; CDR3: CASSYGGLGEETQYF
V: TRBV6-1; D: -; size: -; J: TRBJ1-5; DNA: TGTGCCAGCAGCCGGGCCGACAGCTATAGCAATCAGCCTCAGCATTTT; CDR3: CASSRADSYSNQPQHF
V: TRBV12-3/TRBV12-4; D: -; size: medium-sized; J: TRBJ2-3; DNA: TGTGCCAGCAGCCCCCAAGGGGTAGCGGGCACAGATACGCAGTATTTT; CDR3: CASSPQGVAGTDTQYF
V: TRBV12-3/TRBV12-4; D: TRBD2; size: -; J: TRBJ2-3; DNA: TGTGCCAGCCTTAGGGCGGGGGAGACAGATACGCAGTATTTT; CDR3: CASLRAGETDTQYF
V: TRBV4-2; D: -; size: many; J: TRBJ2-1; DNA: TGTGCCAGCAGCCAAGCCGGGAGTTCCTACAATGAGCAGTTCTTC; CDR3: CASSQAGSSYNEQFF
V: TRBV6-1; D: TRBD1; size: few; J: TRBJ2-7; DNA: TGTGCCAGCAGGGAAGGGGCACAGGGGAACTACGAGCAGTACTTC; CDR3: CASREGAQGNYEQYF
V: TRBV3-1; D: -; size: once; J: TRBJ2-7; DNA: TGTGCCAGCAGCCCAGGGCTACAGGAGTCCTACGAGCAGTACTTC; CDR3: CASSPGLQESYEQYF
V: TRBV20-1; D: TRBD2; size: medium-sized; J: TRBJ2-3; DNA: TGCAGTCCAGAGACTAGCCGGAGGACAGATACGCAGTATTTT; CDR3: CSPETSRRTDTQYF
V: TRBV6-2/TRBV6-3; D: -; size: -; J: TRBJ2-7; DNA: TGTGCCAGCACCCCGGCAGCGCGCTCCTACGAGCAGTACTTC; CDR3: CASTPAARSYEQYF
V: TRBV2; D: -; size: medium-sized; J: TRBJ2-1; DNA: TGTGCCAGCGGCCGGGGGCGGTCTATTAAGCAGTTCTTC; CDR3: CASGRGRSIKQFF
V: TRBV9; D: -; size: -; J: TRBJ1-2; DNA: TGTGCCAGCAGCGTAGAGCAGGGTAGACCTAACTATGGCTACACCTTC; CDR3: CASSVEQGRPNYGYTF
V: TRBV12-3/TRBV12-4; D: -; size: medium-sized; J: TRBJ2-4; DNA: TGTGCCAGCAGCCCCCGGGAAGTAGCCAAAAACATTCAGTACTTC; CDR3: CASSPREVAKNIQYF
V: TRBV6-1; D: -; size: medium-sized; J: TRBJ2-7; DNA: TGTGCCAGCAACGAAAGGACCCTAGCAGGGGAGCAGTACTTC; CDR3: CASNERTLAGEQYF
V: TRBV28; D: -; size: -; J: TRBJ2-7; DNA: TGTGCCAGCAAAACGGCAGGGGGAGGGTCCTACGAGCAGTACTTC; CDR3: CASKTAGGGSYEQYF
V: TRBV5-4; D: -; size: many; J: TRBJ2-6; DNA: TGTGCCAGCAGCTATAAGACAGGTCCTAGGTCTGGGGCCAACGTCCTGACTTTC; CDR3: CASSYKTGPRSGANVLTF
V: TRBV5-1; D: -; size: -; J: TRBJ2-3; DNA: TGCGCCAGCAGCTTCAGCGGTTACAGCACAGATACGCAGTATTTT; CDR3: CASSFSGYSTDTQYF
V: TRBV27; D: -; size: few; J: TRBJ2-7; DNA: TGTGCCGGCACCCGGGATGGGGGTTCCTACGAGCAGTACTTC; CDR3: CAGTRDGGSYEQYF
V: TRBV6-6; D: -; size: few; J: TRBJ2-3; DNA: TGTGCCAGCAGTTACTCACGGGTGGTGGGAGATACGCAGTATTTT; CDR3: CASSYSRVVGDTQYF
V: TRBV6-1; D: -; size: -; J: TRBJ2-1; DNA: TGTGCCAGCAGTGGGTTGTACAATGAGCAGTTCTTC; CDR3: CASSGLYNEQFF
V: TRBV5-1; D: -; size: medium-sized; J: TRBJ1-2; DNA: TGCGCCAGCAGCATAGGACAGAGAAACTATGGCTACACCTTC; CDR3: CASSIGQRNYGYTF
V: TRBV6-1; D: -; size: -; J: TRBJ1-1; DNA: TGTGCCAGCAGGGTCAGGGGTGGCATGAACACTGAAGCTTTCTTT; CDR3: CASRVRGGMNTEAFF
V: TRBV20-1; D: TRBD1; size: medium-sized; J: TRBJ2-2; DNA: TGCAGTGCTAGAGATGTTGGACAGGGAAACACCGGGGAGCTGTTTTTT; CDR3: CSARDVGQGNTGELFF
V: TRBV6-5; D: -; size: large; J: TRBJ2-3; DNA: TGTGCCAGCAGGCCCGGCGTCGCGGAAACGGAGACAGATACGCAGTATTTT; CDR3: CASRPGVAETETDTQYF
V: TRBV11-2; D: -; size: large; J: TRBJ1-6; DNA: TGTGCCAGCAGCTTTGCGCTCTATAATTCACCCCTCCACTTT; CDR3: CASSFALYNSPLHF
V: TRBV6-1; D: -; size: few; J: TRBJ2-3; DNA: TGTGCCAGCAGCCAAGGGCCGCAGGATACGCAGTATTTT; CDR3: CASSQGPQDTQYF
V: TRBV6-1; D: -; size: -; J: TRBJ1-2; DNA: TGTGCCAGCAGACCAGGTTGGGGCCTTCTAAATGGCTACACCTTC; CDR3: CASRPGWGLLNGYTF
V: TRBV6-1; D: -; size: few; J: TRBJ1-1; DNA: TGTGCCAGCAGCGGGGGGGGTGGCACTGAAGCTTTCTTT; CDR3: CASSGGGGTEAFF
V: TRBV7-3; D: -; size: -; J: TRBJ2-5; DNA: TGTGCCAGCAGCTTAAGGCTCGAGGAGACCCAGTACTTC; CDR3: CASSLRLEETQYF
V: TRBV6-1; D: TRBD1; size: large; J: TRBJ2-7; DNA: TGTGCCAGCATGGTTCTCCCGAGGACAGGGCGGCACGAGCAGTACTTC; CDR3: CASMVLPRTGRHEQYF
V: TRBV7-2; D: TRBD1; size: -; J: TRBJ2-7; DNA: TGTGCCAGCAGCTTAGCGACAGGGTCTAACGAGCAGTACTTC; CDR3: CASSLATGSNEQYF
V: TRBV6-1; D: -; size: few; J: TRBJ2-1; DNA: TGTGCCAGCAGTGAAGCGGACAGACCTTACAATGAGCAGTTCTTC; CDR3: CASSEADRPYNEQFF
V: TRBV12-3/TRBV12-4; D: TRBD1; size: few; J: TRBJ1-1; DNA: TGTGCCAGCAGTTCCGGGACAGGGACCACTGAAGCTTTCTTT; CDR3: CASSSGTGTTEAFF
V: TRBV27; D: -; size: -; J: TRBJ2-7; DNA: TGTGCCAGCAGTGATCAGTCACCGAGATTTTCCTACGAGCAGTACTTC; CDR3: CASSDQSPRFSYEQYF
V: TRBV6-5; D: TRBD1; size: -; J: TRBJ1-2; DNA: TGTGCCAGCGGTTACTCAGGGGGGAAGAACTATGGCTGCACCTTC; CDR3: CASGYSGGKNYGCTF
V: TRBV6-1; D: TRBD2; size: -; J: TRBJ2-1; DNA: TGTGCCAGCAGTGTAGGGACTAGCGGATCCTACAATGAGCAGTTCTTC; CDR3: CASSVGTSGSYNEQFF
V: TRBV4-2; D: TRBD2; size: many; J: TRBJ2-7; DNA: TGTGCCAGCAGCCAAGAGGCGGCTAGCGGCTACGAGCAGTACTTC; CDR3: CASSQEAASGYEQYF
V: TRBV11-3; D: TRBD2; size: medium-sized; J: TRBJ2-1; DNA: TGTGCCAGCGGGCGGGAGAACTACAATGAGCAGTTCTTC; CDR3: CASGRENYNEQFF
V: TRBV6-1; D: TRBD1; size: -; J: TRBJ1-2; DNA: TGTGCCAGCACCCAGACAGGGTTAGCCTATGGCTACACCTTC; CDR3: CASTQTGLAYGYTF
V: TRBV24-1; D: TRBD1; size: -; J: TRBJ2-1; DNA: TGTGCCACCAGTGAAGGGACAGGGGTCTACAATGAGCAGTTCTTC; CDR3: CATSEGTGVYNEQFF
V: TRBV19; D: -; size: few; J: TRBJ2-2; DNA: TGTGCCAGTAGTATAGACAGGGCCACCGGGGAGCTGTTTTTT; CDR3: CASSIDRATGELFF